This entry describes one T cell receptor (beta chain). Its antigen remains undetermined. It has no much larger one-base neighbor in the sample; base qualities were not kept. This entry belongs to a study of blood T cell repertoires in COVID-19 (TCRdb year 2020). General notes on the study: Samples covering the acute and convalescent phases of COVID-19 were provided by collaborators in the United States, Italy and Spain. The material from the prospective study consisted of cDNA or gDNA derived from T cells, B-cell-depleted T cells, or PBMCs. Subjects who had been exposed to COVID-19, were actively infected with it, or had recovered from it provided the deeply sampled blood TCRbeta repertoires that made up the dataset. The repertoires were made available in a free public database intended to serve as a resource for research on the immune response to SARS-CoV-2. Samples came from the ongoing ImmuneRACE study (first 160 participants) plus 1,254 subjects from 6 global collaborators. The sample metadata nearly always contained a de-identified subject ID, COVID-19 status, age in years and sex. Where HLA class I and class II types were available, the types were taken from metadata supplied by the sample provider, not from assay-based typing.

In the prospective study, participants were roughly 18 to 100 years old, resided in 24 geographic areas of the United States, and were enrolled through a virtual design. In the prospective study, cohorts were assigned on the basis of participant-reported clinical history obtained from a screening survey and a study questionnaire. Recovered participants in ImmuneRACE Cohort 3 were defined as having two consecutive negative NP/OP PCR tests, clearance from a healthcare professional, or resolution of symptoms. In the prospective study, whole blood, serum and a nasopharyngeal or oropharyngeal swab were collected from each participant by mobile phlebotomists. Additional blood draws and questionnaires over an approximately two-month period could optionally be provided by prospective study participants. Before DNA extraction, prospective study blood samples were shipped either frozen or at room temperature.

The immunoSEQ Assay, a bias-controlled multiplex PCR, was used to amplify TCRbeta CDR3 regions from genomic DNA. Per the source publication's procedure: The number of nucleated cells in each sample was estimated by amplification of reference gene primers within the assay. To quantify the absolute abundance of each unique TCRbeta CDR3 rearrangement, sequence reads were collapsed and filtered. Productive Simpson clonality was computed per sample as the square root of Simpson's diversity index over productive rearrangements. What TCRdb holds here is the immuneACCESS table cut down to in-frame rearrangements. Part of the clones is not present; checked against another copy, under half of the missing clones reflect an unresolved V gene, and the others are unexplained. From that table come the V and J calls and clone size; the DNA was used to work out D and trimming. In all, the sample holds 180,000 or so clones, and roughly 80% of those were seen once. The top ten hold more than 9.5% of the sample.

The research as a whole found: How much clinical and demographic metadata was included differed by source and by participant, and the metadata was provided uncurated.

This TCR came from a man aged 45 to 65 who had recovered from COVID-19. Input material: PBMCs or T cells enriched from blood (not recorded which).

In nucleotide form, the sequence is TGTGCCAGCAGCTTGGGAGGGGGCAGCAACCAAGAGACCCAGTACTTC. The encoded protein is CASSLGGGSNQETQYF. The rearranged chain carries TRBV5-6 and TRBJ2-5, and TRBD1 matches 7 of the central bases. As encoded in the germline V gene, CDR1 is SGHDT while CDR2 is YYEEEE. Compared with germline, V lacks 0 bases and J lacks 0 bases; bases without a gene match: 5. From the cysteine up to the phenylalanine, the CDR3 has a length of 16 residues. The DNA shown is the 48-base CDR3, in frame from base 1.